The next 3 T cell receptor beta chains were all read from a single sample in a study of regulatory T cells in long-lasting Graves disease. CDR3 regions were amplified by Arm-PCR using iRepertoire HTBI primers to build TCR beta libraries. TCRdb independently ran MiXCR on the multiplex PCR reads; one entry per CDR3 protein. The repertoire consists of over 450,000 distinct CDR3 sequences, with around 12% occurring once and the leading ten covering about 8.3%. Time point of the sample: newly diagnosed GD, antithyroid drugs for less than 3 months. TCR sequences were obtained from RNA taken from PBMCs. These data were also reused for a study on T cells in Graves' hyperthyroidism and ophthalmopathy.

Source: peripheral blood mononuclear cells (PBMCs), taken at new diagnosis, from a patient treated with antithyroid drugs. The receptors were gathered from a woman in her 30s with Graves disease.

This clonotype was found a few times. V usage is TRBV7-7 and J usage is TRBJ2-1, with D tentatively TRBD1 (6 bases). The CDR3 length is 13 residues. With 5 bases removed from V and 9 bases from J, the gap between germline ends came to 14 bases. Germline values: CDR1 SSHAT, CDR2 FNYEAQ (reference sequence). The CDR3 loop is CASSPRVGGEQFF. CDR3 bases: TGTGCCAGCAGCCCGAGGGTAGGGGGTGAGCAGTTCTTC.

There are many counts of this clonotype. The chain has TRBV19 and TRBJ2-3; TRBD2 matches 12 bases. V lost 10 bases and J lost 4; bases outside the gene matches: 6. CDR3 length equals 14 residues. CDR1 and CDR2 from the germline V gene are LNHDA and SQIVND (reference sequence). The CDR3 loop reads CATRLAGAPDTQYF. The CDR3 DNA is TGTGCCACAAGACTAGCGGGAGCTCCAGATACGCAGTATTTT.

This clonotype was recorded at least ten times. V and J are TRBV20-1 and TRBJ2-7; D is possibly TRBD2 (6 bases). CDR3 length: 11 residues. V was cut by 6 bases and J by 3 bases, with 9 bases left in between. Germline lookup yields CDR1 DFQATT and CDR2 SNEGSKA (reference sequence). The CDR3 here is CSASDYYEQYF. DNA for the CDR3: TGCAGTGCCTCGGACTACTACGAGCAGTACTTC.